What follows describes a single T cell receptor beta chain. This specimen belongs to a study of monozygotic twins with inflammatory bowel disease. TCRdb reanalyzed the 5' RACE reads, giving one entry per CDR3 protein sequence and no DNA. Its clone listing holds 80,000 or so distinct CDR3 sequences. The CDR3 is 11 residues long. Germline values: CDR1 MNHEY, CDR2 SVGAGI. The TCR originated in a human donor with ulcerative colitis or Crohn's disease, or a healthy co-twin of an affected twin (not recorded which). Sequencing was performed on blood. V is TRBV6-5 and J is TRBJ1-2; TCRdb's assignment of TRBD1 cannot be checked, as there is no DNA. This CDR3 reads CATDRSHGYTF.